These 25 T cell receptor beta chains originate from one sample sequenced in a study of cytomegalovirus exposure and HLA in healthy donors. Use of 60 Vbeta and 13 Jbeta primers characterized the PCR. The protocol was immunoSEQ multiplex PCR, while the TCRdb copy is restricted to in-frame clones and leaves out a portion. The table includes 150,000 to 200,000 clones, roughly 88% detected once. Sequencing was performed on PBMCs. Receptor source: a man in his late teens or twenties in good health and CMV-seropositive.

The V gene is TRBV19, the J gene TRBJ1-5; D remains unclear. Per the germline V gene, CDR1 is LNHDA and CDR2 is SQIVND (reference sequence). The V and J ends lost 7 bases and 2 bases respectively, with 18 bases between them. This CDR3 spans 16 amino acids. CDR3 loop: CASNDAGSGRNQPQHF. The CDR3 nucleotides are TGTGCCAGTAACGATGCGGGGTCTGGGCGCAATCAGCCCCAGCATTTT.

The J gene is TRBJ1-1, the V gene TRBV19, with D hard to call. The germline V gene has CDR1 LNHDA and CDR2 SQIVND (reference sequence). The length of the CDR3 is 15 residues. V gave up 2 bases and J gave up 0 bases, with 10 bases separating them. The DNA for the CDR3 is TGTGCCAGTAGTATACTTGGCCGCTTGAACACTGAAGCTTTCTTT. This sequence encodes CASSILGRLNTEAFF.

The rearrangement links TRBV7-2 to TRBJ1-2; D is perhaps TRBD1 (6 bases). V dropped 1 base and J dropped 2 bases, with 14 bases sitting between them. CDR3 length equals 16 residues. Germline V gene sequence: CDR1 SGHTA, CDR2 FQGNSA. CDR3 protein: CASSLDPQGSNYGYTF. In DNA, the CDR3 is TGTGCCAGCAGCTTAGATCCGCAGGGGTCCAACTATGGCTACACCTTC.

V is TRBV18 and J is TRBJ1-1; D unresolved. The CDR3 sequence is 14 residues long. Germline V gene sequence: CDR1 KGHSH, CDR2 LQKENI. V shed 3 bases and J shed 4 bases, with 12 bases lying between them. As DNA, the CDR3 is TGTGCCAGCTCACCTGGTGGCAGTGGCACTGAAGCTTTCTTT. This gives the protein CASSPGGSGTEAFF.

This clone is a singleton in its sample. This chain joins TRBV10-1 and TRBJ2-7, with 7 bases identical to TRBD1. Germline CDR1 is WNHNN and CDR2 is SYGVQD (reference sequence). Trimming cost V 3 bases and J 4 bases; bases outside gene matches: 9. The CDR3 consists of 15 residues. CDR3 in amino acids: CASSDGGQEYYEQYF. The DNA of the CDR3 is TGCGCCAGCAGTGACGGTGGACAGGAGTATTACGAGCAGTACTTC.

This chain links TRBV28 with TRBJ2-7; TRBD1 aligns across 7 bases. Germline CDR1 is MDHEN and CDR2 is SYDVKM. The trim removed 2 bases at V and 4 bases at J, leaving 2 bases unmatched. The CDR3 spans 13 residues. CDR3 amino acids: CASSLGTEYEQYF. The CDR3 bases are TGTGCCAGCAGTTTAGGGACAGAGTACGAGCAGTACTTC.

The rearrangement uses TRBV7-2 and TRBJ2-5; 10 bases fit TRBD2. Germline CDR1 is SGHTA and CDR2 is FQGNSA. Trimming removed 5 bases from V and 5 bases from J; junction bases left unmatched: 8. This CDR3 comprises 15 residues. The CDR3 region is CASSPQRGGSETQYF. The CDR3 nucleotides read TGTGCCAGCAGCCCGCAGCGGGGGGGTTCGGAGACCCAGTACTTC.

Worth noting for this clone: The same CDR3 can be traced to other DNA sequences in this sample. V gene TRBV9 combines with J gene TRBJ2-1; D gene unclear. The V end was cut by 0 bases, the J end by 0 bases, with 7 bases between. The V gene's germline CDR1 is SGDLS and CDR2 YYNGEE. This CDR3 spans 15 amino acids. CDR3 residues: CASSVGPSSYNEQFF. The CDR3 region has the DNA TGTGCCAGCAGCGTAGGGCCTAGCTCCTACAATGAGCAGTTCTTC.

The chain uses TRBV7-2 and TRBJ1-2, with 10 bases fitting TRBD1. J lost 8 bases, V lost 4 bases, and 10 bases had no gene match. CDR1 is SGHTA and CDR2 is FQGNSA in the germline V gene. This CDR3 comprises 15 residues. CDR3 coding DNA: TGTGCCAGCAGCTCACGGGACAGGGGTTTTGAGGGCTACACCTTC. Translating it yields CASSSRDRGFEGYTF.

With regard to this clone: Other DNA variants within this sample encode the same CDR3. The chain joins TRBV5-1 to TRBJ1-6; 8 nucleotides agree with TRBD1. The CDR3 is made up of 18 amino acids. V shed 0 bases, J shed 7 bases, and the junction held 12 bases outside the gene matches. Looked up from germline, CDR1 is SGHRS and CDR2 is YFSETQ. The CDR3 reads CASSLGLEWTGINSPLHF. For the CDR3, the DNA is TGCGCCAGCAGCTTGGGCCTAGAATGGACAGGGATCAATTCACCCCTCCACTTT.

This clone was counted a few times. The V and J genes are TRBV4-1 and TRBJ1-5; no reliable D call. The CDR3 loop spans 15 amino acids. Germline assignment: CDR1 MGHRA and CDR2 YSYEKL. V lost 4 bases and J 2 bases, leaving 12 bases between the germline ends. The DNA of the CDR3 is TGCGCCAGCAGCCCTAATATCGGGGGCAATCAGCCCCAGCATTTT. It specifies CASSPNIGGNQPQHF.

This sequence joins TRBV7-2 and TRBJ1-1, with 7 bases matching TRBD1. J was trimmed by 3 bases and V by 5 bases; bases with no gene match: 6. The germline V gene has CDR1 SGHTA and CDR2 FQGNSA. The CDR3 covers 14 residues. The CDR3 region has the DNA TGTGCCAGCAGCCACGCGGACAGGTACACTGAAGCTTTCTTT. This gives the protein CASSHADRYTEAFF.

This clone was counted a single time. The chain employs TRBV2 and TRBJ1-6; perhaps TRBD1 as D (6 bases). CDR1 and CDR2 (germline): SNHLY, FYNNEI. CDR3 length equals 15 residues. Trimming took 6 bases from V and 6 from J, leaving 15 bases between them. The CDR3: CASRTGGLGNSPLHF. In nucleotides, the CDR3 is TGTGCCAGCAGGACGGGGGGGCTGGGTAATTCACCCCTCCACTTT.

This clone appeared a single time. The chain is built from TRBV7-9 and TRBJ2-5; maybe TRBD2 (6 bases). The germline V gene has CDR1 SEHNR and CDR2 FQNEAQ (reference sequence). This CDR3 is built from 15 residues. Trimming took 5 bases from V and 5 from J, leaving 18 bases between them. CDR3 amino acids: CASSLPGDPRETQYF. The CDR3 DNA reads as TGTGCCAGCAGCCTTCCGGGAGACCCCCGGGAGACCCAGTACTTC. Complete variable domain (other parts from reference TRBV7-9 and TRBJ2-5): DTGVSQNPRHKITKRGQNVTFRCDPISEHNRLYWYRQTLGQGPEFLTYFQNEAQLEKSRLLSDRFSAERPKGSFSTLEIQRTEQGDSAMYLCASSLPGDPRETQYFGPGTRLLVL.

The genes are TRBV30 and TRBJ2-5, with TRBD1 matching 8 bases. This CDR3 comprises 15 residues. V gave up 5 bases and J gave up 5 bases; unmatched junction bases: 13. Germline CDR1 GTSNPN, CDR2 SVGIG (reference sequence). The CDR3 DNA follows: TGTGCCTGGTCTTATGGACAGGGAAGGCAGGAGACCCAGTACTTC. It codes for CAWSYGQGRQETQYF.

This clone was recorded a few times. This sequence joins TRBV5-6 and TRBJ1-1; 9 bases are a match to TRBD1. The CDR3 totals 15 residues. The ends lost 4 bases at V and 8 bases at J; junction bases unmatched: 12. Germline CDR1 reads SGHDT; CDR2 reads YYEEEE. The CDR3 here is CASSLTGGEISEAFF. CDR3 DNA: TGTGCCAGCAGCCTCACAGGGGGCGAAATTTCAGAAGCTTTCTTT.

V and J are TRBV10-3 and TRBJ1-1; no clear D. The CDR3 covers 14 residues. V was clipped by 3 bases and J by 5 bases, with 13 bases between them. Germline CDR1 ENHRY, CDR2 SYGVKD. The CDR3 here is CAISEFELGTEAFF. CDR3 DNA sequence: TGTGCCATCAGTGAATTTGAACTCGGGACTGAAGCTTTCTTT.

This chain uses TRBV6-1 with TRBJ2-3; 8 bases fit TRBD1. Germline CDR1 reads MNHNS; CDR2 reads SASEGT. The CDR3 loop spans 15 amino acids. Unmatched junction bases numbered 8, after V lost 7 bases and J lost 2 bases. The CDR3 is CASTKRGQATDTQYF. CDR3 DNA: TGTGCCAGCACCAAAAGGGGACAGGCCACAGATACGCAGTATTTT.

The rearrangement links TRBV5-1 to TRBJ1-6; 9 bases align to TRBD1. V trimming: 1 base; J trimming: 5 bases; junction bases outside the gene matches: 4. The CDR3 has 16 amino acids. In germline, CDR1 is SGHRS, CDR2 YFSETQ. CDR3 amino acids: CASSLPRDRDNSPLHF. For the CDR3, the DNA is TGCGCCAGCAGCTTGCCCCGGGACAGGGATAATTCACCCCTCCACTTT.

The chain is built from TRBV6-4 and TRBJ2-1, with D perhaps TRBD2 (7 bases). The germline V gene encodes CDR1 MRHNA and CDR2 SNTAGT. The CDR3 runs to 15 residues. V was pared by 3 bases and J by 6 bases, with 15 bases between. CDR3 amino acids: CASSDWGGPSNEQFF. CDR3 bases: TGTGCCAGCAGTGATTGGGGGGGCCCCTCCAATGAGCAGTTCTTC.

The V and J genes are TRBV29-1 and TRBJ2-5; 9 bases align to TRBD1. Matching the DNA end better, TRBJ2-7 makes the J call doubtful. Germline CDR1 and CDR2: SQVTM and ANQGSEA. This CDR3 has 14 amino acids. The CDR3 sequence is CSVADRGSSYEQYF. DNA for the CDR3: TGCAGCGTGGCCGACAGGGGGAGCTCCTACGAGCAGTACTTC.

The J gene is TRBJ2-3, the V gene TRBV4-3, with a weak D call TRBD2 (6 bases). The CDR3 has 15 residues. Trimming shortened V by 4 bases and J by 6 bases, and 17 bases separated the two germline ends. Germline CDR1 LGHNA, CDR2 YSLEER. As DNA, the CDR3 is TGCGCCAGCAGCCCCTGGACTGGGGGGTTGGATACGCAGTATTTT. Translated: CASSPWTGGLDTQYF.

The CDR3 bases are TGTGCCAGCAGTGAGGTCGGACGTATGGGGGGTGGCTACACCTTC. Protein product: CASSEVGRMGGGYTF. This chain connects TRBV6-1 to TRBJ1-2, with D perhaps TRBD1 (5 bases). CDR1 and CDR2 (germline): MNHNS, SASEGT. CDR3 size: 15 residues. Trimming shortened V by 3 bases and J by 7 bases, and 18 bases separated the two germline ends.

This chain uses TRBV7-9 with TRBJ2-7; 8 bases agree with TRBD2. CDR1 and CDR2 (germline): SEHNR, FQNEAQ (reference sequence). The CDR3 contains 12 residues. J gave up 6 bases and V 8 bases, and 6 bases lay outside the gene matches. The CDR3 sequence is CASSDGGAEQYF. CDR3 in DNA: TGTGCCAGCTCCGACGGGGGGGCCGAGCAGTACTTC.

The V call is TRBV30, the J call TRBJ1-5, with D possibly matching TRBD1 (6 bases). Germline values: CDR1 GTSNPN, CDR2 SVGIG (reference sequence). The CDR3 is 10 amino acids. CDR3 coding DNA: TGTAGACAGGGCAATCAGCCCCAGCATTTT. Translation: CRQGNQPQHF.